Listed below are T cell receptor beta chains from one sample, sequenced in a study of blood T cell repertoires in COVID-19. Produced via immunoSEQ multiplex PCR; TCRdb's table is partial and in-frame only. The data show 200,000 to 250,000 clones, around 87% seen once. The sequenced material came from peripheral blood. Receptors were obtained from a woman aged 65 to 85 with active or convalescent COVID-19. CDR3s include the opening cysteine and the closing phenylalanine or tryptophan. A D gene is named only where the DNA matches it firmly. Only part of the rows carry a size: once, few, many, or a class if the clone is expanded.

-	TRBV4-1	TRBJ1-1	-	CASSPMGEQGPTEAFF	TGCGCCAGCAGCCCTATGGGAGAACAGGGTCCCACTGAAGCTTTCTTT
-	TRBV10-2	TRBJ1-1	few	CASSVVSAEAFF	TGCGCCAGCAGTGTAGTGAGTGCTGAAGCTTTCTTT
TRBD1	TRBV12-3/TRBV12-4	TRBJ1-2	-	CASRMTGKGYTF	TGTGCCAGCAGGATGACAGGGAAAGGCTACACCTTC
-	TRBV27	TRBJ1-1	-	CASRTQGRNTEAFF	TGTGCCAGCAGAACGCAGGGGAGGAACACTGAAGCTTTCTTT
-	TRBV7-3	TRBJ1-1	-	CASSQVGHTEAFF	TGTGCCAGCAGTCAAGTCGGTCACACTGAAGCTTTCTTT
-	TRBV5-5	TRBJ1-4	once	CASIVPPDSKLGLFF	TGTGCCAGCATCGTACCCCCGGACAGTAAGCTAGGACTGTTTTTT
-	TRBV2	TRBJ2-2	-	CASRGNRWSGELFF	TGTGCCAGCAGGGGTAACAGGTGGTCCGGGGAGCTGTTTTTT
-	TRBV7-8	TRBJ2-7	-	CASSLGGTPSYEQYF	TGTGCCAGCAGCTTAGGCGGGACCCCTTCCTACGAGCAGTACTTC
-	TRBV12-3/TRBV12-4	TRBJ1-1	-	CASLGDQNTEAFF	TGTGCCAGCTTAGGAGATCAGAACACTGAAGCTTTCTTT
-	TRBV7-8	TRBJ1-4	-	CASSFQRNEKLFF	TGTGCCAGCAGCTTCCAGCGTAATGAAAAACTGTTTTTT
TRBD2	TRBV5-6	TRBJ2-5	-	CASRWYARGGETQYF	TGTGCCAGCAGGTGGTATGCACGGGGGGGAGAGACCCAGTACTTC
-	TRBV11-3	TRBJ2-2	few	CASSVDSSNTGELFF	TGTGCCAGCAGCGTGGACAGTTCGAACACCGGGGAGCTGTTTTTT
-	TRBV4-3	TRBJ1-6	few	CASSQESLAALHF	TGCGCCAGCAGCCAAGAGTCTTTAGCGGCCCTCCACTTT
TRBD1	TRBV7-9	TRBJ1-4	-	CASSLGFGTGYGNEKLFF	TGTGCCAGCAGCTTAGGCTTCGGGACAGGGTATGGCAATGAAAAACTGTTTTTT
TRBD1	TRBV18	TRBJ1-2	-	CASSPRTGQGDYGYTF	TGTGCCAGCTCACCACGGACAGGCCAAGGGGACTATGGCTACACCTTC
-	TRBV6-5	TRBJ2-7	-	CASSSVDTYSYEQYF	TGTGCCAGCAGTTCAGTCGACACCTACTCCTACGAGCAGTACTTC
-	TRBV18	TRBJ2-3	-	CASSPNSRDTQYF	TGTGCCAGCTCACCCAATAGTCGGGATACGCAGTATTTT
-	TRBV7-2	TRBJ2-2	-	CASSSQDTHTGELFF	TGTGCCAGCAGTTCCCAGGACACCCACACCGGGGAGCTGTTTTTT
-	TRBV9	TRBJ1-3	-	CASSGQQLLSGNTIYF	TGTGCCAGCAGCGGGCAACAGCTCCTCTCTGGAAACACCATATATTTT
TRBD1	TRBV19	TRBJ1-2	-	CASSIPGQAPGYTF	TGTGCCAGTAGTATCCCGGGACAGGCCCCTGGCTACACCTTC
TRBD1	TRBV7-2	TRBJ2-6	once	CASTYLTGAGANVLTF	TGTGCCAGCACCTATTTAACAGGGGCTGGGGCCAACGTCCTGACTTTC
-	TRBV11-2	TRBJ1-1	few	CASSFVNTEAFF	TGTGCCAGCAGCTTTGTAAACACTGAAGCTTTCTTT
-	TRBV6-4	TRBJ2-2	-	CASSDSSGWINTGELFF	TGTGCCAGCAGTGACTCGTCAGGGTGGATAAACACCGGGGAGCTGTTTTTT
TRBD1	TRBV5-5	TRBJ1-3	-	CASSSEGQQARNTIYF	TGTGCCAGCAGCTCGGAGGGACAGCAGGCTAGAAACACCATATATTTT
-	TRBV20-1	TRBJ2-5	-	CSARGRETQYF	TGCAGTGCTCGAGGCAGGGAGACCCAGTACTTC
-	TRBV28	TRBJ1-2	-	CASTVGTNYGYTF	TGTGCCAGCACGGTCGGGACTAACTATGGCTACACCTTC
TRBD1	TRBV3-1/TRBV3-2	TRBJ2-2	few	CASSQDPRPRGPGELFF	TGTGCCAGCAGCCAAGATCCCAGACCCAGGGGGCCCGGGGAGCTGTTTTTT
TRBD1	TRBV15	TRBJ2-3	-	CATSKRQGPSTDTQYF	TGTGCCACCAGCAAGCGACAGGGCCCCAGCACAGATACGCAGTATTTT
-	TRBV6-6	TRBJ1-5	few	CASSRTYLGGYSNQPQHF	TGTGCCAGCAGTCGGACCTACCTAGGAGGATATAGCAATCAGCCCCAGCATTTT
-	TRBV11-2	TRBJ2-2	once	CASSLANTGELFF	TGTGCCAGCAGCTTGGCTAACACCGGGGAGCTGTTTTTT
-	TRBV13	TRBJ1-1	-	CASSPVGFGRVAFF	TGTGCCAGCAGCCCTGTCGGTTTCGGGAGGGTAGCTTTCTTT
-	TRBV5-5	TRBJ2-2	-	CASSLSGVHAGELFF	TGTGCCAGCAGCTTGAGCGGAGTTCACGCCGGGGAGCTGTTTTTT
TRBD1	TRBV3-1/TRBV3-2	TRBJ2-7	-	CASSPRTGIYEQYF	TGTGCCAGCAGCCCCCGGACAGGTATCTACGAGCAGTACTTC
-	TRBV18	TRBJ1-1	-	CASSLDAVQGFAEAFF	TGTGCCAGCTCACTGGATGCCGTACAGGGATTCGCTGAAGCTTTCTTT
-	TRBV19	TRBJ1-5	-	CASSMNGLYSNQPQHF	TGTGCCAGTAGTATGAACGGTTTATATAGCAATCAGCCCCAGCATTTT
-	TRBV28	TRBJ1-1	-	CASSRQEDTEAFF	TGTGCCAGCAGTCGACAGGAAGATACTGAAGCTTTCTTT
TRBD1	TRBV2	TRBJ2-3	-	CASSGWTGEEGGTQYF	TGTGCCAGCAGTGGATGGACAGGGGAGGAGGGTGGTACGCAGTATTTT
TRBD1	TRBV5-1	TRBJ1-1	-	CASSSGTGDRLNTEAFF	TGCGCCAGCAGCTCCGGGACAGGGGATCGCTTGAACACTGAAGCTTTCTTT
-	TRBV6-2/TRBV6-3	TRBJ1-1	-	CASSRGFTEAFF	TGTGCCAGCAGTCGAGGGTTCACTGAAGCTTTCTTT
-	TRBV4-1	TRBJ1-1	-	CASSQPSAMTVMNTEAFF	TGCGCCAGCAGCCAACCCAGCGCCATGACAGTTATGAACACTGAAGCTTTCTTT
TRBD2	TRBV9	TRBJ2-1	-	CASSATGGYYNEQFF	TGTGCCAGCAGCGCCACGGGGGGGTACTACAATGAGCAGTTCTTC
TRBD1	TRBV7-2	TRBJ2-2	once	CASSLRQGNTGELFF	TGTGCCAGCAGCCTCCGACAGGGGAACACCGGGGAGCTGTTTTTT
-	TRBV18	TRBJ2-2	-	CASSVLENTGELFF	TGTGCCAGCTCCGTACTAGAGAACACCGGGGAGCTGTTTTTT
-	TRBV14	TRBJ2-7	-	CASSQDIGQAYEQYF	TGTGCCAGCAGCCAAGATATCGGTCAGGCTTACGAGCAGTACTTC
TRBD1	TRBV25-1	TRBJ2-7	-	CASPTGQEAYEQYF	TGTGCCAGCCCGACGGGACAGGAAGCCTACGAGCAGTACTTC
TRBD2	TRBV7-8	TRBJ2-1	-	CASSFPGESGGDYNEQFF	TGTGCCAGCAGCTTCCCAGGGGAGAGCGGGGGGGACTACAATGAGCAGTTCTTC
-	TRBV19	TRBJ1-5	-	CASNNSLKTPHQPQHF	TGTGCCAGTAACAACAGCCTCAAAACCCCCCATCAGCCCCAGCATTTT
-	TRBV18	TRBJ1-5	-	CASSPSRGGQPQHF	TGTGCCAGCTCACCGTCGCGGGGAGGTCAGCCCCAGCATTTT
-	TRBV6-2/TRBV6-3	TRBJ1-5	-	CASSYTRWSNQPQHF	TGTGCCAGCAGTTACACCAGGTGGAGCAATCAGCCCCAGCATTTT
TRBD1	TRBV9	TRBJ2-1	-	CASSVVTGGANEQFF	TGTGCCAGCAGCGTAGTAACAGGGGGCGCGAATGAGCAGTTCTTC
-	TRBV20-1	TRBJ2-5	-	CSASTDNPRGTQYF	TGCAGTGCTAGTACGGACAACCCAAGGGGGACCCAGTACTTC
-	TRBV27	TRBJ1-2	-	CASSLGTGSRSYGYTF	TGTGCCAGCAGTCTCGGAACAGGGAGCAGAAGCTATGGCTACACCTTC
-	TRBV9	TRBJ1-2	few	CASSDSNYGYTF	TGTGCCAGCAGCGACTCGAACTATGGCTACACCTTC
-	TRBV10-3	TRBJ2-5	-	CATGTGETQYF	TGTGCCACCGGGACTGGGGAGACCCAGTACTTC
TRBD1	TRBV6-5	TRBJ1-2	once	CASSYQDRDYGYTF	TGTGCCAGCAGTTACCAAGACAGGGACTATGGCTACACCTTC
-	TRBV3-1/TRBV3-2	TRBJ1-1	-	CASSHIPPAGTTEAFF	TGTGCCAGCAGCCATATCCCCCCTGCGGGTACCACTGAAGCTTTCTTT